This TCR beta chain was found in a study of T cell repertoires in cytomegalovirus infection. Study details: Indications came from public TCR beta signatures; they pointed to CMV infection and to a matching HLA type.

One entry per CDR3 protein results from TCRdb running MiXCR on the reads. The sample consists of about 490,000 distinct CDR3 sequences, 10% to 12% of them appearing once. Trimming pared 0 bases from V and 6 bases from J, leaving 8 bases between. This CDR3 spans 13 amino acids. The germline V gene encodes CDR1 GTSNPN and CDR2 SVGIG (reference sequence). Sequencing was done on a sample of PBMCs. The genes are TRBV30 and TRBJ2-2; a weak D match, TRBD1 (6 bases). This receptor was obtained from a human donor in good health (CMV status not recorded). Some clones in this sample may be carry-over from other donors' samples. CDR3: CAWSVRGSGELFF. The CDR3 DNA is TGTGCCTGGAGTGTAAGGGGGTCCGGGGAGCTGTTTTTT.